This entry lists 17 T cell receptor beta chains sequenced from one sample in a study of CD8 T cells in ankylosing spondylitis (dated by TCRdb to about 2017). Library construction relied on 5' RACE. For sequencing, an Illumina HiSeq 2500 was employed. Clones were called with MiXCR by TCRdb after fastp trimmed the public reads at Q25, and only in-frame beta chains were retained. Identical CDR3 protein sequences are pooled into one entry, listed with their most common genes and DNA. This sample comprises hundreds of thousands of distinct CDR3 sequences, 25% to 30% of them detected only once. The ten largest clonotypes hold 6.6% of the sample. Sequenced: blood, either unsorted or a sorted T cell fraction (not recorded which). These receptors were obtained from a male donor with ankylosing spondylitis or in good health (not recorded which).

This clonotype was seen just once. This chain connects TRBV6-1 to TRBJ1-1, with TRBD1 identical over 8 bases. Germline V lookup: CDR1 MNHNS, CDR2 SASEGT. Trimming removed 0 bases from V and 4 bases from J; junction bases left unmatched: 7. The CDR3 has 16 amino acids. CDR3 residues: CASSEAYRGGGTEAFF. CDR3 bases: TGTGCCAGCAGTGAAGCCTACAGGGGGGGAGGCACTGAAGCTTTCTTT.

This clonotype was seen more than once but under ten times. The chain employs TRBV20-1 and TRBJ2-7; 10 bases map to TRBD2. CDR1 and CDR2 (germline): DFQATT, SNEGSKA (reference sequence). CDR3 length equals 14 residues. V lost 5 bases to trimming and J lost 5 bases; unmatched junction nucleotides: 9. The CDR3 DNA follows: TGCAGTGCTCCTTCTAGCGGGAGTAGGGACGAGCAGTACTTC. Translation gives CSAPSSGSRDEQYF.

Ten or more counts support this clonotype. Sequence at one end of the junction differs from germline and may be a read error. The CDR3 DNA follows: TGTGCCAGCAGCTTGACCGGGACAGGGCTGATCTTC. Translation: CASSLTGTGLIF. The chain links TRBV5-6 to TRBJ2-1, with 9 positions matching TRBD1. Germline V CDR1 and CDR2: SGHDT, YYEEEE. This CDR3 region has 12 residues.

This clonotype was counted ten times or more. This chain joins TRBV20-1 and TRBJ2-3; D may be TRBD2 (6 bases). The germline V gene has CDR1 DFQATT and CDR2 SNEGSKA (reference sequence). The CDR3 has 16 residues. V lost 0 bases and J lost 4, with 17 bases in between. The CDR3 bases are TGCAGTGCTAGAGAACCCGGGACTCCAACAGCAGATACGCAGTATTTT. It encodes CSAREPGTPTADTQYF.

The chain carries TRBV20-1 and TRBJ2-1; D is unclear. The CDR3 is 12 residues long. Germline V CDR1 and CDR2: DFQATT, SNEGSKA (reference sequence). Trimming took off 4 bases at V and 8 bases at J, with 12 bases between the two ends. The CDR3 is CSAILLIDEQFF. DNA for the CDR3: TGCAGTGCTATCCTCTTAATTGATGAGCAGTTCTTC.

This clonotype has a count of ten or more. V is TRBV20-1 and J is TRBJ2-5; no reliable D call. With 2 bases removed from V and 4 bases from J, the gap between germline ends came to 17 bases. Germline loops: CDR1 DFQATT, CDR2 SNEGSKA (reference sequence). CDR3 length: 15 residues. The CDR3 region is CSARNPATRGETQYF. The CDR3 nucleotides are TGCAGTGCTAGAAACCCCGCTACCCGAGGAGAGACCCAGTACTTC.

The chain recombines TRBV4-3 with TRBJ2-5, with 8 bases fitting TRBD1. From germline, CDR1 is LGHNA and CDR2 YSLEER. The CDR3 consists of 13 residues. Losses at the gene ends were 2 bases for V and 5 bases for J; bases not matched to a gene: 1. The DNA of the CDR3 is TGCGCCAGCAGCCAAAACAGGGGGGAGACCCAGTACTTC. This encodes CASSQNRGETQYF.

Regarding this clonotype: A clone one base away is much larger, so this may be a read error. The V and J genes are TRBV12-3 or TRBV12-4 and TRBJ2-2; 7 nucleotides align to TRBD2. This CDR3 region has 17 residues. For the CDR3, the DNA is TGTGCCAGCAGTTTCGGGGTTCGGGAGGTGAACACCGGGGAGCTGCTTTTT. This encodes CASSFGVREVNTGELLF.

This clonotype was counted a few times. The chain employs TRBV28 and TRBJ2-7; tentative D call: TRBD2 (7 bases). The CDR3 contains 14 residues. V was clipped by 9 bases and J by 2 bases, with 17 bases between them. Per germline, CDR1 MDHEN and CDR2 SYDVKM. This CDR3 is CASGGGGPPYEQYF. DNA for the CDR3: TGTGCCAGTGGGGGAGGGGGTCCCCCCTACGAGCAGTACTTC.

This chain connects TRBV6-1 to TRBJ2-1, with TRBD2 identical over 7 bases. The germline CDR1 and CDR2 sequences are MNHNS and SASEGT. Germline trimming cut 6 bases from V and 0 bases from J; bases unmatched to any gene: 8. The length of the CDR3 is 16 residues. CDR3 DNA sequence: TGTGCCAGCAGCGACCGGGGGAGGGCCTCCTACAATGAGCAGTTCTTC. It specifies CASSDRGRASYNEQFF.

This sequence joins TRBV4-3 and TRBJ2-5, with D maybe TRBD2 (5 bases). CDR3 length equals 16 residues. The germline gives CDR1 LGHNA, CDR2 YSLEER. Trimming took off 2 bases at V and 2 bases at J, with 15 bases between the two ends. The DNA for the CDR3 is TGCGCCAGCAGCCAATCAGCGCGGGCTATACAAGAGACCCAGTACTTC. It is translated as CASSQSARAIQETQYF.

The sample holds many counts of this clonotype. The chain couples TRBV5-1 to TRBJ2-3; tentatively, D is TRBD1 or TRBD2 (5 bases each). Germline CDR1 SGHRS, CDR2 YFSETQ. CDR3 length: 14 residues. The V gene lost 2 bases and the J gene lost 2 bases, with 9 bases spanning the gap. CDR3 DNA sequence: TGCGCCAGCAGCTTAGGGGAGCCCACAGATACGCAGTATTTT. Translated, it gives CASSLGEPTDTQYF.

The table lists this clonotype with many counts. The chain is built from TRBV18 and TRBJ1-3; D is undetermined. Trimming left V 4 bases short and J 1 base short, with 5 bases between. The CDR3 covers 13 residues. Germline CDR1 reads KGHSH; CDR2 reads LQKENI. The DNA for the CDR3 is TGTGCCAGCTCACGGCTGTCTGGAAACACCATATATTTT. Residues: CASSRLSGNTIYF.

The chain combines TRBV12-3 or TRBV12-4 with TRBJ2-2; D call uncertain. The CDR3 sequence is 13 residues long. V was clipped by 4 bases and J by 5 bases, with 8 bases between them. This CDR3 is CASSWTRTGELFF. CDR3 coding DNA: TGTGCCAGCAGTTGGACGAGGACCGGGGAGCTGTTTTTT.

This clonotype came up many times. The V and J genes are TRBV28 and TRBJ2-1; 10 bases agree with TRBD2. The germline CDR1 and CDR2 sequences are MDHEN and SYDVKM. With 6 bases clipped from V and 5 bases from J, the junction kept 7 bases outside the gene matches. This CDR3 has 15 residues. The CDR3 coding sequence is TGTGCCAGCAGCAGAGCTAGCGGGAGCAACAATGAGCAGTTCTTC. Protein: CASSRASGSNNEQFF.

This clonotype has a count of ten or more. The rearrangement uses TRBV5-1 and TRBJ1-1; possibly TRBD1 for D (6 bases). The CDR3 runs 16 residues. Germline CDR1 and CDR2: SGHRS and YFSETQ. Trimming took 0 bases from V and 0 from J, leaving 12 bases between them. The CDR3 loop is CASSLDRANMNTEAFF. The CDR3 nucleotides are TGCGCCAGCAGCTTGGACAGGGCTAACATGAACACTGAAGCTTTCTTT.

This clonotype was observed a few times. One base away lies a much larger clone, so this may be a sequencing read error. The chain joins TRBV20-1 to TRBJ2-1; 8 bases map to TRBD2. In germline, CDR1 is DFQATT, CDR2 SNEGSKA (reference sequence). This CDR3 is built from 17 residues. DNA for the CDR3: TGCTGTGCTAGAGATTGGGGCACTAGCGGACATTACAATGAGCAGTTCTTC. Amino acid sequence: CCARDWGTSGHYNEQFF.